This TCR beta chain was recorded in a study of CD8 T cells in ankylosing spondylitis. CDR1 and CDR2 from the germline V gene are SEHNR and FQNEAQ (reference sequence). Trimming shortened V by 5 bases and J by 0 bases, and 8 bases separated the two germline ends. The CDR3 extends over 13 amino acids. General study points: CD8+ cells made up the disease-linked clones, which were relatively rare in peripheral blood. It appeared that ankylosing spondylitis blood was characterized by a TCR beta motif of about 8 highly homologous variants.

MiXCR, run by TCRdb on the 5' RACE reads, gives a single entry per CDR3 protein. In the table there are roughly 700,000 distinct CDR3 sequences, under 20% of which are singletons. A note on this clonotype: Its antigen is undetermined.

The J gene is TRBJ2-7, the V gene TRBV7-9; D is uncertain. The receptor comes from a male donor with ankylosing spondylitis. The sequencing input was blood, either unsorted or a sorted T cell fraction (not recorded which). CDR3 sequence: CASSAAGSYEQYF. CDR3 nucleotides: TGTGCCAGCAGCGCCGCTGGCTCCTACGAGCAGTACTTC. Together with reference TRBV7-9 and TRBJ2-7, the CDR3 gives the full variable domain: DTGVSQNPRHKITKRGQNVTFRCDPISEHNRLYWYRQTLGQGPEFLTYFQNEAQLEKSRLLSDRFSAERPKGSFSTLEIQRTEQGDSAMYLCASSAAGSYEQYFGPGTRLTVT.